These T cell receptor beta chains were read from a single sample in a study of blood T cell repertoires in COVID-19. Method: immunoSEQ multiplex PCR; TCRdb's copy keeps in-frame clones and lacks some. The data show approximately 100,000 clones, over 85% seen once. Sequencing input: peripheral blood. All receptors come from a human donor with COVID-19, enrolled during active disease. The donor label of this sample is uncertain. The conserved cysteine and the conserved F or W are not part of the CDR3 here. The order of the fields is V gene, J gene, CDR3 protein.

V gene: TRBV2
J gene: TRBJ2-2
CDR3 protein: ARRLAGSTGELF

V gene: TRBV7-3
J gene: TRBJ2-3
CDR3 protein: ASSLGLASTDTQY

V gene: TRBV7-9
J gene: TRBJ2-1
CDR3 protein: ASSLTTGGEKNEQF

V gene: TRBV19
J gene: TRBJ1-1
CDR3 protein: ASRPPVWNTEAF

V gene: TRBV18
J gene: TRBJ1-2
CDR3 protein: ASSPFSPGQQDYGYT

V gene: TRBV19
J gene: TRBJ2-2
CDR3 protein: ATGNTGELF

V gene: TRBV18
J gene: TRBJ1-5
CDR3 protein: ASSPGEGQPQH

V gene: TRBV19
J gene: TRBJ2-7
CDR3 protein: ASSISLQGTYEQY

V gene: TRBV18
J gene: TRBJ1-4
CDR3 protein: ASSLSSGSNEKLF

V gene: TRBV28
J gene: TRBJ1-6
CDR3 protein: ASSLPQYNSPLH

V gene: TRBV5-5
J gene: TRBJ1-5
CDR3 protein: ARTVFYQPQH

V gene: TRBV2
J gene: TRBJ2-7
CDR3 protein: ASSVGRGEQY

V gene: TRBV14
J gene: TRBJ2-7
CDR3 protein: ASSQVGTVAEQY

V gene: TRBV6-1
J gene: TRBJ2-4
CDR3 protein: ASSEHGIQY

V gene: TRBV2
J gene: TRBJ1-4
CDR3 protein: ASRLPGGEKLF

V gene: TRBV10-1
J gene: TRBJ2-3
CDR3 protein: ASTSAVGDTQY

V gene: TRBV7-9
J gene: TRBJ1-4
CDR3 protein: ASSLGWTGAATNEKLF

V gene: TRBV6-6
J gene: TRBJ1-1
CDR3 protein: ASSSPDTTEAF

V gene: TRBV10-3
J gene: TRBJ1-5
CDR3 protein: AISDPVGQISLLGNQPQH

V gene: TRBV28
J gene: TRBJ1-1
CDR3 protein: ASSKPSGRMNTEAF

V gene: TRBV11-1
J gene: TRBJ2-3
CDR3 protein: ASSWTGASTDTQY

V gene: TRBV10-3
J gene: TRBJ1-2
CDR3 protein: AISESGQGHYGYT

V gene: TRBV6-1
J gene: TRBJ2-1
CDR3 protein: ASSEASGSIYEQF

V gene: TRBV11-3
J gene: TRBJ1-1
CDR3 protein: ASSQGQAMNTEAF

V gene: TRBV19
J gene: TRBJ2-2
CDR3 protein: ASGRDRDNTGELF